This T cell receptor beta chain was retrieved from a study of cytomegalovirus exposure and HLA in healthy donors. There are 15 residues in the CDR3. The junction had 12 bases not matched to a gene; V was cut back by 5 bases and J by 10 bases. Germline lookup yields CDR1 SNHLY and CDR2 FYNNEI. PCR used 60 Vbeta primers and 13 Jbeta primers. Only in-frame clones appear in the TCRdb table, and some are missing; sequencing was by immunoSEQ multiplex PCR. The data contain roughly 200,000 clones, just under 80% of them singletons. The source of this sequence is a female donor in good health and CMV-seronegative. Material: PBMCs. The chain links TRBV2 to TRBJ2-3; 10 bases are shared with TRBD1. The CDR3 nucleotides read TGTGCCAGCAGTCCCTGGACAGGGGGGGAATACGCGCAGTATTTT. Translating it yields CASSPWTGGEYAQYF.